Given below is one T cell receptor (beta chain) in context. Its target is unknown. A read error may produce the germline difference seen at one junction end. The assay was immunoSEQ multiplex PCR, and TCRdb's table has in-frame clones only and misses some. Here the sample spans 84,000 or so clones, 75% to 90% being singletons. This record comes from a study of T cell responses to AZD1222 COVID-19 vaccine. Findings of the study overall: The number of AZD1222 recipients seropositive at baseline was only five to seven.

Germline CDR1 reads SSHAT; CDR2 reads FNYEAQ (reference sequence). This CDR3 has 13 residues. The clonotype comes from an adult in good health. This specimen consisted of peripheral blood, obtained on day 0 of AZD1222 vaccination. The chain has TRBV7-7 and TRBJ2-3; the match to TRBD1 covers 8 bases. The chain's CDR3 is CASSYDRGDTQYF. The CDR3 DNA reads TGTGCTAGCAGCTACGACAGGGGAGACACGCAGTATTTT.